The T cell receptor (beta chain) described here comes from a study of radiotherapy plus CTLA-4 blockade in lung cancer. Study summary: Disease control reached under 35%, with objective responses in 15% to 20%. General study results and limits: Radiotherapy plus ipilimumab was followed by expansion in blood of tumor-derived TCR clones. Early blood T cell clone dynamics reportedly forecast response best, with interferon-beta.

Measured with immunoSEQ multiplex PCR; TCRdb has only the in-frame clones, and not every one. In the table there are 89,000 or so clones, 75% to 85% of which are singletons. As to this clone: The antigen is unknown.

V shed 3 bases and J 4 bases; nucleotides not matched to a gene: 5. The CDR3 contains 14 residues. Germline CDR1 reads SGHRS; CDR2 reads YFSETQ. The clonotype comes from a human donor with non-small cell lung cancer who had a partial response to radiotherapy plus ipilimumab. The sample here was peripheral blood, taken from a patient treated with radiotherapy plus ipilimumab. The V call is TRBV5-1, the J call TRBJ2-7; 9 bases are a match to TRBD1. CDR3 protein: CASSSQGASYEQYF. The CDR3, as DNA: TGCGCCAGCAGCTCACAGGGGGCGTCGTACGAGCAGTACTTC. The whole variable domain, remainder taken from reference TRBV5-1 and TRBJ2-7, is KAGVTQTPRYLIKTRGQQVTLSCSPISGHRSVSWYQQTPGQGLQFLFEYFSETQRNKGNFPGRFSGRQFSNSRSEMNVSTLELGDSALYLCASSSQGASYEQYFGPGTRLTVT.